A single sample is the source of the 13 T cell receptor beta chains below, sequenced in a study of blood T cell repertoires in COVID-19. The data were produced by immunoSEQ multiplex PCR, yet TCRdb's version contains in-frame clones alone and is incomplete. The repertoire holds about 210,000 clones, with 75% to 90% as singletons. Sequenced input: PBMCs or T cells enriched from blood (not recorded which). The receptors come from a woman aged 30 to 39 who had been exposed to COVID-19.

This chain connects TRBV28 to TRBJ1-1, with a possible D match to TRBD1 (5 bases). The ends were cut back, 6 bases at V and 0 bases at J, with 20 bases in the middle. Per the germline V gene, CDR1 is MDHEN and CDR2 is SYDVKM. This CDR3 has 17 residues. The CDR3 loop reads CASSPLKTEPMNTEAFF. The CDR3 coding sequence is TGTGCCAGCAGCCCCCTAAAGACAGAGCCGATGAACACTGAAGCTTTCTTT. The whole variable domain, filled in from reference TRBV28 and TRBJ1-1, reads DVKVTQSSRYLVKRTGEKVFLECVQDMDHENMFWYRQDPGLGLRLIYFSYDVKMKEKGDIPEGYSVSREKKERFSLILESASTNQTSMYLCASSPLKTEPMNTEAFFGQGTRLTVV.

This clone was found a few times. This rearrangement joins TRBV3-1 (or the pseudogene TRBV3-2) to TRBJ1-2, with 10 bases that match TRBD1. This CDR3 spans 15 amino acids. Germline assignment: CDR1 LGHDT and CDR2 YNNKEL (reference sequence). After removal of 3 bases from V and 6 bases from J, the junction contained 7 bases not matched to a gene. CDR3 sequence (DNA): TGTGCCAGCAGCCATGGCGACAGGGGGCTTCATGGCTACACCTTC. This translates into CASSHGDRGLHGYTF.

This chain uses TRBV11-1 with TRBJ1-2; weak D call: TRBD1 (6 bases). Germline CDR1 SGHAT, CDR2 FQDESV (reference sequence). With 5 bases removed from V and 4 bases from J, the gap between germline ends came to 17 bases. The CDR3 covers 15 residues. The CDR3 sequence: CASSLILGAVYGYTF. CDR3 bases: TGTGCCAGCAGCCTTATCCTGGGGGCGGTCTATGGCTACACCTTC.

This clone has a handful of counts. This rearrangement joins TRBV27 to TRBJ1-2; D unclear. V was clipped by 3 bases and J by 8 bases, with 13 bases between them. Germline CDR1 is MNHEY and CDR2 is SMNVEV (reference sequence). This CDR3 is 13 amino acids long. The CDR3 DNA sequence: TGTGCCAGCAGTTTTGGCCCCGGCGGGGGCTACACCTTC. As protein: CASSFGPGGGYTF.

The gene calls are TRBV12-3 or TRBV12-4 and TRBJ1-2; TRBD1 might be the D (6 bases). The CDR3 is made up of 13 amino acids. V dropped 5 bases and J dropped 7 bases, with 14 bases sitting between them. The CDR3 DNA reads as TGTGCCAGCAGTCTGGTAATGGGGGCTGGCTACACCTTC. Translated: CASSLVMGAGYTF.

V is TRBV27 and J is TRBJ1-1; a weak D match, TRBD1 (6 bases). The V end was cut by 2 bases, the J end by 3 bases, with 19 bases between. The CDR3 length is 17 residues. Germline loops: CDR1 MNHEY, CDR2 SMNVEV (reference sequence). CDR3 DNA sequence: TGTGCCAGCAGTTTAGTAAGGACGGGGGGCAAGGACACTGAAGCTTTCTTT. It yields the protein CASSLVRTGGKDTEAFF.

The chain recombines TRBV7-9 with TRBJ1-5; 8 bases are a match to TRBD1. V trimming: 5 bases; J trimming: 4 bases; junction bases outside the gene matches: 7. The CDR3 has 15 amino acids. Germline V CDR1 and CDR2: SEHNR, FQNEAQ (reference sequence). The CDR3 DNA sequence: TGTGCCAGCAGCCCGTCGGGACAGGATAATCAGCCCCAGCATTTT. Translating gives CASSPSGQDNQPQHF.

The genes are TRBV7-2 and TRBJ1-2; no firm D call. Germline assignment: CDR1 SGHTA and CDR2 FQGNSA. CDR3 length equals 11 residues. Between the trimmed V and J ends, which lost 1 base and 6 bases, there was a span of 3 bases. DNA for the CDR3: TGTGCCAGCAGCTTAGGGCATGGCTACACCTTC. It translates to CASSLGHGYTF. The whole variable domain, remainder taken from reference TRBV7-2 and TRBJ1-2, is GAGVSQSPSNKVTEKGKDVELRCDPISGHTALYWYRQSLGQGLEFLIYFQGNSAPDKSGLPSDRFSAERTGGSVSTLTIQRTQQEDSAVYLCASSLGHGYTFGSGTRLTVV.

In DNA, the CDR3 is TGTGCCATCATGCCGGGACAGGGGTTAAATGAGCAGTTCTTC. This gives the protein CAIMPGQGLNEQFF. V usage is TRBV10-3 and J usage is TRBJ2-1; 10 bases agree with TRBD1. Trimming at V came to 7 bases and at J to 7 bases, leaving 7 bases not matched to a gene. From germline, CDR1 is ENHRY and CDR2 SYGVKD. The CDR3 spans 14 residues.

In this sample, this clone turned up once. V usage is TRBV13 and J usage is TRBJ2-7, with TRBD1 as a possible D gene (6 bases). V dropped 5 bases and J dropped 5 bases, with 19 bases sitting between them. The CDR3 loop spans 15 amino acids. Germline values: CDR1 PRHDT, CDR2 FYEKMQ (reference sequence). The CDR3 DNA follows: TGTGCCAGCAGCCCGGAGACAGGCGGAAGACACGAGCAGTACTTC. This translates into CASSPETGGRHEQYF.

This chain joins TRBV19 and TRBJ1-2; D might be TRBD1 (6 bases). Trimming shortened V by 5 bases and J by 3 bases, and 10 bases separated the two germline ends. Per the germline V gene, CDR1 is LNHDA and CDR2 is SQIVND (reference sequence). The CDR3 totals 13 residues. CDR3 coding DNA: TGTGCCAGTAGTCCCAGGACAGACTATGGCTACACCTTC. Its translation is CASSPRTDYGYTF. Full variable domain (outside the CDR3, taken from reference TRBV19 and TRBJ1-2): DGGITQSPKYLFRKEGQNVTLSCEQNLNHDAMYWYRQDPGQGLRLIYYSQIVNDFQKGDIAEGYSVSREKKESFPLTVTSAQKNPTAFYLCASSPRTDYGYTFGSGTRLTVV.

The DNA for the CDR3 is TGTGCCAGTGGGCCTTCCTACGAGCAGTACTTC. Translation gives CASGPSYEQYF. This sequence joins TRBV19 and TRBJ2-7; D unclear. The germline V and J ends were trimmed by 8 bases and 1 base, with 6 bases remaining between them. This CDR3 has 11 residues. Germline V lookup: CDR1 LNHDA, CDR2 SQIVND (reference sequence).

This clone was observed a single time. The rearrangement links TRBV7-2 to TRBJ1-5; D uncertain. CDR3 length equals 15 residues. Trimming took off 0 bases at V and 0 bases at J, with 6 bases between the two ends. Germline V gene lookup returns CDR1 SGHTA and CDR2 FQGNSA. This CDR3 reads CASSLAPGSNQPQHF. CDR3 nucleotides: TGTGCCAGCAGCTTAGCTCCCGGTAGCAATCAGCCCCAGCATTTT.